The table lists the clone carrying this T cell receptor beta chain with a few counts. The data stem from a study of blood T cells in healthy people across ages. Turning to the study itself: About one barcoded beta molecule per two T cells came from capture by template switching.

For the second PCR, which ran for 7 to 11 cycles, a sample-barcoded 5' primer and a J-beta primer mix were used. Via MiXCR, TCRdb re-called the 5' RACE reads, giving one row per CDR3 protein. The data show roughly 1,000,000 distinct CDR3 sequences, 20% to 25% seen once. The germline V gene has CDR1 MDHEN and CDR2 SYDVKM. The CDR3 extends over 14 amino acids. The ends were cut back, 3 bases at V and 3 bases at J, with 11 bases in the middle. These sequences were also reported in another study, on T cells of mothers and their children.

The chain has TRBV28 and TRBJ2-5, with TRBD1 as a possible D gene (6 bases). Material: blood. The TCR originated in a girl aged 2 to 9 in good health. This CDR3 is CASSFTRTEETQYF. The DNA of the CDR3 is TGTGCCAGCAGTTTTACAAGGACAGAAGAGACCCAGTACTTC.